The rows below give T cell receptor beta chains drawn from one sample of a study of T cells after yellow fever vaccination. From the 5' RACE reads, TCRdb called clonotypes with MiXCR, one entry per CDR3 protein. Found here are a few hundred thousand distinct CDR3 sequences, roughly 8.6% of them singletons; the top ten hold under 20%. The starting material was PBMCs, obtained about 41 days after the first yellow fever vaccination. Source of these receptors: a man aged 18 to 30 who received the YFV17D yellow fever vaccine. CDR3s include the opening cysteine and the closing phenylalanine or tryptophan. The D gene is left open where the match is weak. Size values are once, few and many counts, or a class for expanded clones, and some rows have none.

size	V	J	D	DNA	CDR3
.	TRBV7-2	TRBJ1-4	.	TGTGCCAGCAGCTTATATAGACCCGAAAAACTGTTTTTT	CASSLYRPEKLFF
many	TRBV7-2	TRBJ2-7	.	TGTGCCAGCAGCTCACAGGAGACGACCTACGAGCAGTACTTC	CASSSQETTYEQYF
.	TRBV7-3	TRBJ2-1	.	TGTGCCAGCAGCTTCGGGGTTGGGAATGAGCAGTTCTTC	CASSFGVGNEQFF
many	TRBV6-2/TRBV6-3	TRBJ2-3	.	TGTGCCAGCAGTTACGAAGGGGGAACCCCAGGGACGCAGTATTTT	CASSYEGGTPGTQYF
few	TRBV25-1	TRBJ2-1	.	TGTGCCTGCAAAGGGGTGGCGGGACCCTCGTCCTACAATGAGCAGTTCTTC	CACKGVAGPSSYNEQFF
.	TRBV25-1	TRBJ1-2	.	TGTGCCAGCAGTCGATACTTCTATGGCTACACCTTC	CASSRYFYGYTF
many	TRBV20-1	TRBJ2-3	TRBD1	TGCAGTGCTCCGGACAGGAACACAGATACGCAGTATTTT	CSAPDRNTDTQYF
few	TRBV5-1	TRBJ2-3	TRBD1	TGCGCCAGCAGCTTTACAGGGGCAGCAGATACGCAGTATTTT	CASSFTGAADTQYF
.	TRBV7-2	TRBJ2-5	.	TGTGCTACGGGGCCCCCGGGGGAGACCCAGTACTTC	CATGPPGETQYF
.	TRBV6-5	TRBJ1-2	TRBD1	TGTGCCAGCCCCATCCCCCTTGGGCAGGGGGAGGGTAGCTATGGCTACACCTTC	CASPIPLGQGEGSYGYTF
few	TRBV19	TRBJ2-2	TRBD2	TGTGCCAGTCGGCTAGCGGGGGTCACGGAGACCGGGGAGCTGTTTTTT	CASRLAGVTETGELFF
.	TRBV29-1	TRBJ2-3	TRBD2	TGCAGCGTTGCTAGCGGTGGTCTGGGGACGCAGTATTTT	CSVASGGLGTQYF
few	TRBV4-1	TRBJ2-4	TRBD2	TGCGCCAGCAGCCATACCGGGGGGGTAGCCAAAAACATTCAGTACTTC	CASSHTGGVAKNIQYF
.	TRBV19	TRBJ2-5	.	TGTGCCAGTAGTTGGGGCGTGGGGGGCCACCCGGCCCAAGAGACCCAGTACTTC	CASSWGVGGHPAQETQYF
many	TRBV5-1	TRBJ2-4	.	TGCGCCAGCAGCTTGGCCCCCGGGGGAAATCTAAACATTCAGTACTTC	CASSLAPGGNLNIQYF
.	TRBV14	TRBJ1-3	.	TGTGCCAGCAGCTCGGGTCTTGGAAACACCATATATTTT	CASSSGLGNTIYF
many	TRBV27	TRBJ1-2	TRBD1	TGTGCCAGCAGTTCAACAGGGGTCTATGGCTACACCTTC	CASSSTGVYGYTF
.	TRBV27	TRBJ2-3	.	TGTGCCAGCAGTTCCAGGACATTCGACCCTCCTTGGGGCCGCGCAGATACGCAGTATTTT	CASSSRTFDPPWGRADTQYF
few	TRBV5-5	TRBJ2-1	TRBD2	TGTGCCAGCAGCTTACTTAGCGGGGGCTACAATGAGCAGTTCTTC	CASSLLSGGYNEQFF
.	TRBV4-1	TRBJ1-1	.	TGCGCCAGCAGCCAAGAGGGTTCTGAAGCTTTCTTT	CASSQEGSEAFF
.	TRBV20-1	TRBJ2-5	.	TGCAGTGCCAGATCTGGGCCAGGCCTCCTGGGGGAGACCCAGTACTTC	CSARSGPGLLGETQYF
.	TRBV6-2/TRBV6-3	TRBJ2-2	.	TGTGCCGCCGGGGTCGGGGAGCTGTTTTTT	CAAGVGELFF
.	TRBV15	TRBJ2-7	.	TGTGCCACCAGCAGCGAGGGGACGGGATACGAGCAGTACTTC	CATSSEGTGYEQYF
.	TRBV7-8	TRBJ2-3	.	TGTGCCAGCATTTCGCCCCCAGATACGCAGTATTTT	CASISPPDTQYF
many	TRBV20-1	TRBJ2-5	.	TGCAGTGCTACGTGGGTTGAAGAGACCCAGTACTTC	CSATWVEETQYF
few	TRBV6-1	TRBJ2-7	.	TGTGCCAGCAGACGACCCAGCTCCTACGAGCAGTACTTC	CASRRPSSYEQYF
few	TRBV29-1	TRBJ1-1	.	TGCAGCGTTAAGGTGCAGGGAGAAGCTTTCTTT	CSVKVQGEAFF
many	TRBV7-2	TRBJ2-1	.	TGTGCCAGCGAGAAGGGGGATCGTTATGAGCAGTTCTTC	CASEKGDRYEQFF
.	TRBV27	TRBJ1-5	TRBD1	TGTGCCAGCAGATCACAGGGGGAGTATCAGCCCCAGCATTTT	CASRSQGEYQPQHF
.	TRBV27	TRBJ2-5	.	TGTGCCAGCAGCCCCCAGTCCCGAGAGACCCAGTACTTC	CASSPQSRETQYF
many	TRBV6-5	TRBJ2-3	.	TGTGCCAGCAGTTACACGGCAGGGAGCCCAGATACGCAGTATTTT	CASSYTAGSPDTQYF
few	TRBV15	TRBJ2-3	TRBD2	TGTGCCACCAGCAGAGATCGGGGGGTCGGCACAGATACGCAGTATTTT	CATSRDRGVGTDTQYF
.	TRBV28	TRBJ1-2	.	TGTGCCAGCACCCTTTACCGGGGCGTAGGTGGCTACACCTTC	CASTLYRGVGGYTF
.	TRBV7-8	TRBJ2-7	.	TGTGCCAGCAGGGGACGCGAGGCTGCCTACGAGCAGTACTTC	CASRGREAAYEQYF